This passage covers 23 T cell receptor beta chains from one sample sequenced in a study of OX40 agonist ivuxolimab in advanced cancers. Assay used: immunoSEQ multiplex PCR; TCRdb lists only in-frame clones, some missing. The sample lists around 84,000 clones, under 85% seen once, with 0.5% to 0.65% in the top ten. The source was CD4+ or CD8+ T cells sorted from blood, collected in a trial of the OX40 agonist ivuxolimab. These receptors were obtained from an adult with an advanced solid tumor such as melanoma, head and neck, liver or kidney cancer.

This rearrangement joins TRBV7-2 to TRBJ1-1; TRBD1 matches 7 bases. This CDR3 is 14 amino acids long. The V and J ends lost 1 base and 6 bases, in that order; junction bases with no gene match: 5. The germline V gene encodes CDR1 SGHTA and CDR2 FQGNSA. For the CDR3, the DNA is TGTGCCAGCAGCTTAGAGGGGACAGTAGCTGAAGCTTTCTTT. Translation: CASSLEGTVAEAFF.

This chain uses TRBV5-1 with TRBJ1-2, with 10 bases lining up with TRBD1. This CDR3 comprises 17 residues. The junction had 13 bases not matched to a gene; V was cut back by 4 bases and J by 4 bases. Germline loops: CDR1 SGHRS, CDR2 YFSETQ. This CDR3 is CASSPRDRGGRGYGYTF. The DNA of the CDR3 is TGCGCCAGCAGCCCCCGGGACAGGGGAGGACGTGGCTATGGCTACACCTTC.

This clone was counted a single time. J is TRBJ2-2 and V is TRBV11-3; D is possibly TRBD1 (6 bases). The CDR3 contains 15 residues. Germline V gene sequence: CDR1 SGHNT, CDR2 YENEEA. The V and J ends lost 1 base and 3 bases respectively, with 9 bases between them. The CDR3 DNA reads TGTGCCAGCAGCTTAGGGCAGGGGTACACCGGGGAGCTGTTTTTT. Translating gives CASSLGQGYTGELFF.

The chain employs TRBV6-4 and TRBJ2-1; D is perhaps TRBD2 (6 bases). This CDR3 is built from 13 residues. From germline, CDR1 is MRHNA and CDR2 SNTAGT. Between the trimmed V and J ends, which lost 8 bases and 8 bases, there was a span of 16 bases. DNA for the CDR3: TGTGCCAGCCTTTTTTCGGGGGAACATGAGCAGTTCTTC. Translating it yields CASLFSGEHEQFF.

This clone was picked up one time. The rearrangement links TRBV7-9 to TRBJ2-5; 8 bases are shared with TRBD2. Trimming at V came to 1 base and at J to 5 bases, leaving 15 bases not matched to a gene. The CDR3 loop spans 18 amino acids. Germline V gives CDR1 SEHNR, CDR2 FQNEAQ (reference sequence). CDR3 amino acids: CASSLEAPHGRAGETQYF. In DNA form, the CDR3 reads TGTGCCAGCAGCTTAGAGGCCCCCCACGGGAGGGCCGGGGAGACCCAGTACTTC.

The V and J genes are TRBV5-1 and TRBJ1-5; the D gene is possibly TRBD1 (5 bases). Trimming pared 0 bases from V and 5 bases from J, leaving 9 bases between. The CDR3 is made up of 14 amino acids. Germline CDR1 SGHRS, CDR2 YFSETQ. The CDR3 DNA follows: TGCGCCAGCAGCTTGGGGGGACTTTATCAGCCCCAGCATTTT. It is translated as CASSLGGLYQPQHF. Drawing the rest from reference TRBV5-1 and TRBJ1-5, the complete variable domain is KAGVTQTPRYLIKTRGQQVTLSCSPISGHRSVSWYQQTPGQGLQFLFEYFSETQRNKGNFPGRFSGRQFSNSRSEMNVSTLELGDSALYLCASSLGGLYQPQHFGDGTRLSIL.

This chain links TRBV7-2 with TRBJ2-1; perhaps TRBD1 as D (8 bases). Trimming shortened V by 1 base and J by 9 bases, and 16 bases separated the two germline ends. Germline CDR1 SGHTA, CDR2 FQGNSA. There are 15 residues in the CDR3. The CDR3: CASSLGTGGEGEQFF. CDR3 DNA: TGTGCCAGCAGCTTAGGCACAGGGGGGGAGGGTGAGCAGTTCTTC.

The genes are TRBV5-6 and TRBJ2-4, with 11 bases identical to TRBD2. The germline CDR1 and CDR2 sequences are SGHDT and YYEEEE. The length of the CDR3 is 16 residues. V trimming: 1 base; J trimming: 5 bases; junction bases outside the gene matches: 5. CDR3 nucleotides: TGTGCCAGCAGCTTGTTGGCTAGCGGGAGGCAAAACATTCAGTACTTC. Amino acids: CASSLLASGRQNIQYF.

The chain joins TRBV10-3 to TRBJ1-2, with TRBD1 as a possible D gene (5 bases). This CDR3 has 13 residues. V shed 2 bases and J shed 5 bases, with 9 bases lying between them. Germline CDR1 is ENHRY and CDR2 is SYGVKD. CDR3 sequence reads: CAISEPGGYGYTF. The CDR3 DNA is TGTGCCATCAGTGAGCCGGGGGGATATGGCTACACCTTC.

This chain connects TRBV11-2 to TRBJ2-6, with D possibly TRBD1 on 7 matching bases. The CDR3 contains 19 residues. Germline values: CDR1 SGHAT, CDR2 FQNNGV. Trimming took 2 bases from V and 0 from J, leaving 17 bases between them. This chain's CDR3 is CASSLIAGQPSSGANVLTF. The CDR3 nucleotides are TGTGCCAGCAGCTTAATTGCGGGACAGCCCAGCTCTGGGGCCAACGTCCTGACTTTC.

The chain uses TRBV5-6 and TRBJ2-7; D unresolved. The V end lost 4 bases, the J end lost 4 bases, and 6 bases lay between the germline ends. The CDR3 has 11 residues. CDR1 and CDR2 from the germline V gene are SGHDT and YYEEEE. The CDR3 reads CASSRAYEQYF. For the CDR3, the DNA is TGTGCCAGCAGCAGAGCTTACGAGCAGTACTTC.

This CDR3 reads CASSFRRTGGFTDTQYF. The CDR3 DNA follows: TGTGCCAGCAGCTTTCGAAGAACAGGGGGCTTCACAGATACGCAGTATTTT. The chain couples TRBV7-2 to TRBJ2-3, with 9 positions matching TRBD1. The CDR3 covers 17 residues. Losses at the gene ends were 3 bases for V and 2 bases for J; bases not matched to a gene: 9. Germline V gene lookup returns CDR1 SGHTA and CDR2 FQGNSA.

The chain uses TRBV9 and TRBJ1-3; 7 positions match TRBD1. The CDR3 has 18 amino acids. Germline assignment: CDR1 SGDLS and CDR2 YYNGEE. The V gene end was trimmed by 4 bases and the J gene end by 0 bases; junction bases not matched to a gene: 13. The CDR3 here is CASSTTKRDSLSGNTIYF. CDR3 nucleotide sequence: TGTGCCAGCAGCACCACGAAAAGGGACAGCCTCTCTGGAAACACCATATATTTT. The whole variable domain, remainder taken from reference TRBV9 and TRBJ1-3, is DSGVTQTPKHLITATGQRVTLRCSPRSGDLSVYWYQQSLDQGLQFLIQYYNGEERAKGNILERFSAQQFPDLHSELNLSSLELGDSALYFCASSTTKRDSLSGNTIYFGEGSWLTVV.

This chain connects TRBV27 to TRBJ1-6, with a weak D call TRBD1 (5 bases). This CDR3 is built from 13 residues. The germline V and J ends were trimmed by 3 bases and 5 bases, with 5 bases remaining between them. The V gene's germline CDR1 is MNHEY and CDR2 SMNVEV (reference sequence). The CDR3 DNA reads TGTGCCAGCAGTTTGGGGGATAATTCACCCCTCCACTTT. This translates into CASSLGDNSPLHF.

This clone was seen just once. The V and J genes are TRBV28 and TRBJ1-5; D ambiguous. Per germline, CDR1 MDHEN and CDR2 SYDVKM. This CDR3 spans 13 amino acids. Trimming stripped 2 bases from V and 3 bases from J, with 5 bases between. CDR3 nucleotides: TGTGCCAGCAGTTTAGGCTACAATCAGCCCCAGCATTTT. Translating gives CASSLGYNQPQHF.

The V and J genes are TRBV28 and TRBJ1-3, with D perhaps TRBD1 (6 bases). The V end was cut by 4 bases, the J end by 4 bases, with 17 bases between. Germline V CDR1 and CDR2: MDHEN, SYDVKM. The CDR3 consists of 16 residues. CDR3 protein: CASSSGQSLPGNTIYF. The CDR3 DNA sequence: TGTGCCAGCAGTTCTGGACAGAGCCTACCCGGAAACACCATATATTTT.

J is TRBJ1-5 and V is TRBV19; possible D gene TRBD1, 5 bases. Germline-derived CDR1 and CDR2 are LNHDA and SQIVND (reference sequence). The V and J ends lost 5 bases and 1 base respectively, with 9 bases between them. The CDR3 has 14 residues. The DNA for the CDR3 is TGTGCCAGTAGTCTTCGGGACAGCAATCAGCCCCAGCATTTT. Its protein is CASSLRDSNQPQHF.

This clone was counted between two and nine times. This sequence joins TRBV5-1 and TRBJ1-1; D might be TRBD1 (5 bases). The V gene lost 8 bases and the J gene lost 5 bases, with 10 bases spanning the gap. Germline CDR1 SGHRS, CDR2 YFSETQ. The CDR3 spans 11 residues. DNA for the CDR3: TGCGCCAGTAAAGGGGAAACTGAAGCTTTCTTT. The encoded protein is CASKGETEAFF.

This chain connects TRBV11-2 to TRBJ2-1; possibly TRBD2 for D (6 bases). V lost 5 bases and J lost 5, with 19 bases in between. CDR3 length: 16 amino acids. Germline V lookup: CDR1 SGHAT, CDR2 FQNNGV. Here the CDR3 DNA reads TGTGCCAGCAGCCCTCAGGGAGGTCGGTGGGACAATGAGCAGTTCTTC. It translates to CASSPQGGRWDNEQFF.

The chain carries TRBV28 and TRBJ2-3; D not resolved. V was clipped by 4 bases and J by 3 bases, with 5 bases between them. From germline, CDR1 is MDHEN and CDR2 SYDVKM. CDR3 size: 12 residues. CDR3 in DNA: TGTGCCAGCAGTTCCTTTACAGATACGCAGTATTTT. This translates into CASSSFTDTQYF.

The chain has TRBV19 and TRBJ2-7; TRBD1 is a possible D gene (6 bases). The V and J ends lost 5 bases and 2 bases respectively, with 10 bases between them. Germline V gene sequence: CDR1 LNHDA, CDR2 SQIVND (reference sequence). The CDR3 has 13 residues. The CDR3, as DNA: TGTGCCAGTAGTGTTACAGGGACCTACGAGCAGTACTTC. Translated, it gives CASSVTGTYEQYF. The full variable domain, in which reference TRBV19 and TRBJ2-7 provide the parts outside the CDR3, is DGGITQSPKYLFRKEGQNVTLSCEQNLNHDAMYWYRQDPGQGLRLIYYSQIVNDFQKGDIAEGYSVSREKKESFPLTVTSAQKNPTAFYLCASSVTGTYEQYFGPGTRLTVT.

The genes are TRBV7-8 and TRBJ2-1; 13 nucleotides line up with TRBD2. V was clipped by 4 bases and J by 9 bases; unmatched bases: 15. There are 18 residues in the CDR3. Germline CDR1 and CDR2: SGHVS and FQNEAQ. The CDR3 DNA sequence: TGTGCCAGCAGCTCACCAATCCGACTAGCGGGAGGTCGCGGTGAGCAGTTCTTC. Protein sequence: CASSSPIRLAGGRGEQFF.

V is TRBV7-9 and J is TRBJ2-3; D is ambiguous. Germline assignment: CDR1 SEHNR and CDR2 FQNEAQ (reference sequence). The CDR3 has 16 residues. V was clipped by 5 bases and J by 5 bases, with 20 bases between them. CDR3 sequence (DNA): TGTGCCAGCAGCAAACAAGCGTCCCGAAATGAAGATACGCAGTATTTT. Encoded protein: CASSKQASRNEDTQYF.